The 5 T cell receptor beta chains below all came from one sample that was sequenced in a study of beta chain features in type 1 diabetes. Since all of the isolated RNA was reverse transcribed, expressed TCRB transcripts were what got sequenced. This table comes from immunoSEQ multiplex PCR, and its TCRdb copy is limited to in-frame clones, with some not included. The table includes about 360,000 clones, roughly an eighth detected once. The specimen was naive CD4+ T cells from blood. The receptors originated from a man aged 18-30 years in good health.

This clone was seen a few times. This sequence joins TRBV5-1 and TRBJ2-1; TRBD2 matches at 14 bases. V was pared by 2 bases and J by 9 bases, with 4 bases of the junction left unmatched. Germline V gives CDR1 SGHRS, CDR2 YFSETQ. This CDR3 comprises 15 residues. CDR3 amino acids: CASSFGLAGGGEQFF. The CDR3 bases are TGCGCCAGCAGCTTCGGACTAGCGGGGGGAGGTGAGCAGTTCTTC.

V gene TRBV18 combines with J gene TRBJ1-5; D is unresolved. Germline CDR1 is KGHSH and CDR2 is LQKENI. This CDR3 is built from 15 residues. Trimming removed 4 bases at V and 0 bases at J, with 10 bases between. The CDR3 reads CASSRDTDSNQPQHF. DNA of the CDR3: TGTGCCAGCTCACGCGACACCGATAGCAATCAGCCCCAGCATTTT. Together with reference TRBV18 and TRBJ1-5, the CDR3 gives the full variable domain: NAGVMQNPRHLVRRRGQEARLRCSPMKGHSHVYWYRQLPEEGLKFMVYLQKENIIDESGMPKERFSAEFPKEGPSILRIQQVVRGDSAAYFCASSRDTDSNQPQHFGDGTRLSIL.

The rearrangement joins TRBV9 to TRBJ2-5, with a possible D match to TRBD1 (5 bases). CDR1 SGDLS and CDR2 YYNGEE come from the germline V gene. Trimming removed 4 bases at V and 3 bases at J, with 13 bases between. This CDR3 has 14 amino acids. This CDR3 is CASSPRDSEETQYF. For the CDR3, the DNA is TGTGCCAGCAGCCCGAGAGACAGCGAAGAGACCCAGTACTTC.

This clone showed up just a few times. The rearrangement uses TRBV6-4 and TRBJ2-1, with D tentatively TRBD1 (5 bases). Deletions cut 0 bases from V and 7 bases from J, with 13 bases between. The CDR3 has 15 residues. Germline CDR1 is MRHNA and CDR2 is SNTAGT. CDR3 amino acids: CASSDSAGKFNEQFF. The CDR3 bases are TGTGCCAGCAGTGACTCGGCAGGGAAGTTTAATGAGCAGTTCTTC.

The chain has TRBV27 and TRBJ2-7; 8 bases match TRBD1. The germline V gene has CDR1 MNHEY and CDR2 SMNVEV (reference sequence). V shed 3 bases, J shed 2 bases, and the junction held 6 bases outside the gene matches. This CDR3 is built from 15 residues. The CDR3 DNA reads TGTGCCAGCAGTTTGAGGGGACAGGACCCCTACGAGCAGTACTTC. It encodes CASSLRGQDPYEQYF.